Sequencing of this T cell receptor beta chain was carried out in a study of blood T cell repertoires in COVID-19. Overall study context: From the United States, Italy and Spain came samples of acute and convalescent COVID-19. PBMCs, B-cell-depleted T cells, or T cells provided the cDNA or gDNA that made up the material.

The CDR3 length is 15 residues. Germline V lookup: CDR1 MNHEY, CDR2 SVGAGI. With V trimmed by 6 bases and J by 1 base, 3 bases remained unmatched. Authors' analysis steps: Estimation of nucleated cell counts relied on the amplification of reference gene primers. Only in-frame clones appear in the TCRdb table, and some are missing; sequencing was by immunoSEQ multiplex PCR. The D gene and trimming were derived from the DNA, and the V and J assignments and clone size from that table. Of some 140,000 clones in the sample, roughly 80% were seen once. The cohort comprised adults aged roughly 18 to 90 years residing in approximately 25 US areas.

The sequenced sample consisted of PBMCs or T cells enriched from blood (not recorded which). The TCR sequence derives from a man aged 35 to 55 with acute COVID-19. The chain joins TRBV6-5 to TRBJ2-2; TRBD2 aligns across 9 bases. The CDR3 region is CASSKTSGNTGELFF. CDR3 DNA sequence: TGTGCCAGCAGCAAGACTAGCGGGAACACCGGGGAGCTGTTTTTT.